This paragraph reports one T cell receptor (beta chain). V dropped 2 bases and J dropped 7; count of bases not matched to a gene: 8. CDR3 size: 15 residues. The V gene's germline CDR1 is KGHSH and CDR2 LQKENI. This sample is part of a study of blood T cell repertoires in COVID-19. About the study: PBMCs, B-cell-depleted T cells, or T cells were the source of the cDNA or gDNA that made up the material.

Original data processing: Quantification of nucleated cells was approximated via reference gene primer amplification. Sequencing was performed with immunoSEQ multiplex PCR; in TCRdb, only in-frame clones are kept and a portion is missing. The DNA was the basis for D and trimming; V, J and clone size are from that table. Among some 150,000 clones listed, about 80% were seen once. The material sequenced was peripheral blood. This chain links TRBV18 with TRBJ2-1; 7 bases fit TRBD2. The source of this sequence is a human donor with acute or convalescent COVID-19. The donor label of this sample is uncertain. The CDR3 spells CASSPMASGENEQFF. As DNA, the CDR3 is TGTGCCAGCTCACCAATGGCTAGCGGAGAAAATGAGCAGTTCTTC.